This is a list of T cell receptor beta chains from one sample in a study of vaccination and CD4 T cells after COVID-19. TCRdb passed the PCR reads through MiXCR, listing each CDR3 protein once. The table lists about 11,000 distinct CDR3 sequences, about 40% of them singletons. The antigens these receptors bind are not known. The sequenced material came from CD4+ T cells from blood, cultured in vitro. Source of these receptors: a human donor who had recovered from COVID-19. CDR3s include the opening cysteine and the closing phenylalanine or tryptophan. D genes are given only for firm matches. The listing skips clone size in some rows; elsewhere it reads once, few, many or a size class.

CDR3nt: TGCAGTGCTCAACCTGTGGGACTAGCGGGAGGAATCTTCACAGATACGCAGTATTTT
CDR3aa: CSAQPVGLAGGIFTDTQYF
len: 19
j_gene: TRBJ2-3
abundance: .
v_gene: TRBV20-1
d_gene: TRBD2

CDR3nt: TGTGCCACCAGCGATGACAGTTTCTATGGCTACACCTTC
CDR3aa: CATSDDSFYGYTF
len: 13
j_gene: TRBJ1-2
abundance: few
v_gene: TRBV15
d_gene: .

CDR3nt: TGTGCCAGCAGGGCGATTCGGGCCATGTCCTATGGCTACACCTTC
CDR3aa: CASRAIRAMSYGYTF
len: 15
j_gene: TRBJ1-2
abundance: few
v_gene: TRBV6-1
d_gene: .

CDR3nt: TGTGCCAGCAGCCTCGGACTAGAGGAGACCCAGTACTTC
CDR3aa: CASSLGLEETQYF
len: 13
j_gene: TRBJ2-5
abundance: .
v_gene: TRBV5-6
d_gene: TRBD2

CDR3nt: TGTGCCACCAGTGATTTTGTGGGATTCAGTCGGGGCGGGGAGCTGTTTTTT
CDR3aa: CATSDFVGFSRGGELFF
len: 17
j_gene: TRBJ2-2
abundance: .
v_gene: TRBV24-1
d_gene: .

CDR3nt: TGTGCCAGCAGGTCAGGTGGGGACGGCAATCAGCCCCAGCATTTT
CDR3aa: CASRSGGDGNQPQHF
len: 15
j_gene: TRBJ1-5
abundance: once
v_gene: TRBV6-2/TRBV6-3
d_gene: .

CDR3nt: TGTGCCAGCAGAAAACGACAGGGGAGGAACACTGAAGCTTTCTTT
CDR3aa: CASRKRQGRNTEAFF
len: 15
j_gene: TRBJ1-1
abundance: .
v_gene: TRBV27
d_gene: TRBD1

CDR3nt: TGTGCCAGCAGCTTGGGTGGACAGGGCCCCAAGAAGGCCCAGTACTTC
CDR3aa: CASSLGGQGPKKAQYF
len: 16
j_gene: TRBJ2-5
abundance: .
v_gene: TRBV5-4
d_gene: TRBD1

CDR3nt: TGTGCCATCAGTGCGGGACACGGGAACACTGAAGCTTTCTTT
CDR3aa: CAISAGHGNTEAFF
len: 14
j_gene: TRBJ1-1
abundance: .
v_gene: TRBV10-3
d_gene: .

CDR3nt: TGCGCCAGCAGCCAAGATCCTGGCGGGAGCTTGGGGGAGCAGTACTTC
CDR3aa: CASSQDPGGSLGEQYF
len: 16
j_gene: TRBJ2-7
abundance: .
v_gene: TRBV4-1
d_gene: TRBD2

CDR3nt: TGTGCCACCAGCAGGGGGGGGCGGGTTTTTAGAGAGCAGTTCTTC
CDR3aa: CATSRGGRVFREQFF
len: 15
j_gene: TRBJ2-1
abundance: .
v_gene: TRBV15
d_gene: .